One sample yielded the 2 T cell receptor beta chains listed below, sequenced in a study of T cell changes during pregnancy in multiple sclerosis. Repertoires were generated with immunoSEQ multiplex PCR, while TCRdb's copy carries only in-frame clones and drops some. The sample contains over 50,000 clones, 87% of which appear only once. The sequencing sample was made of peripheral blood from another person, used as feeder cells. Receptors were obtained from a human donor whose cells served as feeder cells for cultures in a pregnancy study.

CDR3 residues: CASSGQPGGPQHF. DNA for the CDR3: TGTGCCAGTAGTGGGCAGCCCGGGGGGCCCCAGCATTTT. The chain employs TRBV19 and TRBJ1-5, with D perhaps TRBD1 (5 bases). Trimming removed 5 bases at V and 9 bases at J, with 14 bases between. Germline CDR1 is LNHDA and CDR2 is SQIVND (reference sequence). The CDR3 is made up of 13 amino acids.

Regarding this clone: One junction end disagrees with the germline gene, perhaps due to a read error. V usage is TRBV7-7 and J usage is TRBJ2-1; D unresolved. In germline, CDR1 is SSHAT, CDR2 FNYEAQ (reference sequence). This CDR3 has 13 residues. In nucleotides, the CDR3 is TGTGCTAGCAGCTTATCGGGTTGGGATGAGCAGTTCTTC. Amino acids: CASSLSGWDEQFF.